One and the same sample provided the 8 T cell receptor beta chains below, sequenced in a study of blood T cells in healthy people across ages. Then a second PCR, running roughly 7 to 11 cycles, was carried out with a sample-barcoded 5' primer and a J-beta primer mix. Each CDR3 protein is one row after TCRdb ran MiXCR on the 5' RACE reads. The table lists around 1,600,000 distinct CDR3 sequences, 35% to 45% of them singletons. Sequencing was done on a sample of blood. The origin of the receptors is a woman under 30 in good health.

Concerning this clonotype itself: A much more abundant neighbour one base away suggests this may be a read error. The CDR3 region is CASSSWTSGEEETQFF. As DNA, the CDR3 is TGTGCCAGCAGCTCCTGGACTAGCGGGGAAGAAGAGACCCAGTTCTTC. This chain joins TRBV7-2 and TRBJ2-5; 12 bases are a match to TRBD2. Near its end, the DNA agrees better with TRBJ2-1, so the J call may be wrong. The CDR3 spans 16 residues. Per germline, CDR1 SGHTA and CDR2 FQGNSA.

The V gene is TRBV9, the J gene TRBJ2-4; D remains unclear. V lost 4 bases, J lost 13 bases, and 18 bases lay in between. This CDR3 region has 13 residues. The germline CDR1 and CDR2 sequences are SGDLS and YYNGEE. The CDR3 sequence: CASSTQPNNEQYF. In DNA form, the CDR3 reads TGTGCCAGCAGCACCCAACCCAACAATGAGCAGTACTTC.

The chain couples TRBV9 to TRBJ2-1; D is undetermined. The germline gives CDR1 SGDLS, CDR2 YYNGEE. The CDR3 is 16 amino acids. Trimming pared 0 bases from V and 0 bases from J, leaving 10 bases between. As DNA, the CDR3 is TGTGCCAGCAGCGTAGAAGTGACCAACTCCTACAATGAGCAGTTCTTC. Its protein is CASSVEVTNSYNEQFF. Combining the CDR3 with reference TRBV9 and TRBJ2-1 gives the whole variable domain DSGVTQTPKHLITATGQRVTLRCSPRSGDLSVYWYQQSLDQGLQFLIQYYNGEERAKGNILERFSAQQFPDLHSELNLSSLELGDSALYFCASSVEVTNSYNEQFFGPGTRLTVL.

This clonotype was seen a few times. The chain uses TRBV27 and TRBJ1-1; D not resolved. The germline CDR1 and CDR2 sequences are MNHEY and SMNVEV (reference sequence). The length of the CDR3 is 13 residues. V lost 7 bases to trimming and J lost 6 bases, with 15 bases between them. As DNA, the CDR3 is TGTGCCAGCATCTCCCGGGGTACGTCTGAAGCTTTCTTT. It encodes CASISRGTSEAFF.

The chain carries TRBV7-9 and TRBJ2-1; the D gene is possibly TRBD1 (5 bases). The CDR3 has 16 residues. Germline CDR1 is SEHNR and CDR2 is FQNEAQ (reference sequence). Trimming removed 4 bases from V and 0 bases from J, with 13 bases in between. The CDR3: CASSSFLDSSYNEQFF. DNA for the CDR3: TGTGCCAGCAGCTCGTTCCTCGACAGCTCCTACAATGAGCAGTTCTTC.

In its sample, this clonotype was seen a few times. The V and J genes are TRBV7-2 and TRBJ2-7, with 9 bases that match TRBD2. Per germline, CDR1 SGHTA and CDR2 FQGNSA. The V gene end was trimmed by 0 bases and the J gene end by 8 bases; junction bases not matched to a gene: 8. This CDR3 comprises 15 residues. CDR3 residues: CASSLALAGRAQQYF. DNA for the CDR3: TGTGCCAGCAGCTTAGCTCTAGCGGGGAGGGCTCAGCAGTACTTC.

The V gene is TRBV10-3, the J gene TRBJ1-1; D is uncertain. With 6 bases removed from V and 3 bases from J, the gap between germline ends came to 14 bases. The CDR3 runs 14 residues. The germline gives CDR1 ENHRY, CDR2 SYGVKD. The CDR3 bases are TGTGCCATCAGGCGAACGGAGTTAGACACTGAAGCTTTCTTT. Its protein is CAIRRTELDTEAFF.

The chain links TRBV27 to TRBJ2-5; possible D gene TRBD2, 5 bases. The length of the CDR3 is 12 residues. V was cut by 5 bases and J by 13 bases, with 17 bases left in between. CDR1 and CDR2 (germline): MNHEY, SMNVEV (reference sequence). The CDR3 is CASSEGWNERYF. CDR3 in DNA: TGTGCCAGCAGTGAGGGTTGGAATGAGCGGTACTTC.